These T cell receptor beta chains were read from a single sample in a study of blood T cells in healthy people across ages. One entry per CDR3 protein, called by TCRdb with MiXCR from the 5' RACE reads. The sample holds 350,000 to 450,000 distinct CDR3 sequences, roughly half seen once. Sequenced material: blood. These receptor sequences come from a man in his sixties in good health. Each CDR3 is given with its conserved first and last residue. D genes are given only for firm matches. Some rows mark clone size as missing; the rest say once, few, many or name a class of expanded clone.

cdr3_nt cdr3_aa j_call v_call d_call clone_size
TGCAGCCCCACTCCCTGGTCAGGGTCTGATACGCAGTATTTT CSPTPWSGSDTQYF TRBJ2-3 TRBV29-1 - -
TGTGCCAGCAGCTTCGGGACTGAAGCTTTCTTT CASSFGTEAFF TRBJ1-1 TRBV6-2/TRBV6-3 - -
TGTGCCAGCAGCTTAGCGGAAGGAACCTATGGCTACACCTTC CASSLAEGTYGYTF TRBJ1-2 TRBV11-1 - -
TGTGCCACCAGTGACCCACTAGCGGGAAGCTCCTACAATGAGCAGTTCTTC CATSDPLAGSSYNEQFF TRBJ2-1 TRBV24-1 TRBD2 few
TGCAGTGCTAGAGCCCAGAATAGCAATCAGCCCCAGCATTTT CSARAQNSNQPQHF TRBJ1-5 TRBV20-1 - -
TGTGCCAGCAGTAGCCGGGACAGTTTCTCCTATAATTCACCCCTCCACTTT CASSSRDSFSYNSPLHF TRBJ1-6 TRBV6-6 TRBD1 -
TGTGCCAGCAGGTCAGAGAACCAAGAGACCCAGTACTTC CASRSENQETQYF TRBJ2-5 TRBV12-3/TRBV12-4 - -
TGTGCCAGCAGCTTATCTCGGACAGCCGGGGGGGAGCTGTTTTTT CASSLSRTAGGELFF TRBJ2-2 TRBV11-2 - -
TGCAGTGCTGGCGCTATGGCAGGGCAAGGGCAGTACTTC CSAGAMAGQGQYF TRBJ2-5 TRBV20-1 - -
TGTGCCAGCAGCGACAGGGGTGAGAACACTGAAGCTTTCTTT CASSDRGENTEAFF TRBJ1-1 TRBV6-2/TRBV6-3 TRBD1 -
TGTGCCAGCAGTTACTCGATGTCGGCGGGGGGGCTTGAGACCCAGTACTTC CASSYSMSAGGLETQYF TRBJ2-5 TRBV6-5 TRBD2 -
TGTGCCAGCAGTTTATCGGGCGTGAGGGGAGGAGAGACCCAGTACTTC CASSLSGVRGGETQYF TRBJ2-5 TRBV27 - few
TGTGCCACCGGGAGGGAGGAGACCCAGTACTTC CATGREETQYF TRBJ2-5 TRBV7-2 TRBD2 few
TGTGCCAGCGGCTGGGCCGGCACAGATACGCAGTATTTT CASGWAGTDTQYF TRBJ2-3 TRBV9 - -
TGCAGTGCTAGAGATGCCCGGAGCTCCTATAATTCACCCCTCCACTTT CSARDARSSYNSPLHF TRBJ1-6 TRBV20-1 - -
TGCGGCGTTGAAGATTCTTGGGCTGGCGGGCAGTACTTC CGVEDSWAGGQYF TRBJ2-7 TRBV29-1 - -
TGCAGTGCTAGGGAGGTGCCCGCCAAAAACATTCAGTACTTC CSAREVPAKNIQYF TRBJ2-4 TRBV20-1 - many
TGCGCCAGCAGCCAAGATATGCGATCTACGAGGGAGCAGTACTTC CASSQDMRSTREQYF TRBJ2-5 TRBV4-3 - -
TGTGCCAGCCAGATTGGGGCGAGCTATGGCTACACCTTC CASQIGASYGYTF TRBJ1-2 TRBV6-1 - -
TGTGCCAGCAGCGCCGGACTAGCGGGAGAGGCGGGGTTTAATGAGCAGTACTTC CASSAGLAGEAGFNEQYF TRBJ2-5 TRBV6-1 TRBD2 -
TGTGCCAGCAGTGAAACGCGTACCGGGGAGCTGTTTTTT CASSETRTGELFF TRBJ2-2 TRBV2 - -
TGTGCCAGCAGCCCCAGCCTAGGGGACATTCAGTACTTC CASSPSLGDIQYF TRBJ2-4 TRBV13 - -
TGTGCCAGCAGCTTAGCGGGACTAGCGCCCTACGAGCAGTACTTC CASSLAGLAPYEQYF TRBJ2-7 TRBV7-9 TRBD2 -
TGTGCCAGCAGGTATACCCTCGTCGGGACCCAGTACTTC CASRYTLVGTQYF TRBJ2-5 TRBV12-3/TRBV12-4 - many
TGTGCCAGCAGTGAAGCGCTTACCGCCCTTGGCGGCTACACCTTC CASSEALTALGGYTF TRBJ1-2 TRBV2 - -
TGTGCCATCAGTGTGGGGGGACTAGCGGGAGAGGGATACAATGAGCAGTACTTC CAISVGGLAGEGYNEQYF TRBJ2-5 TRBV10-3 TRBD2 few
TGTGCCAGCAGTTACTCACTGCAGGGAGAGTTCTACGAGCAGTACTTC CASSYSLQGEFYEQYF TRBJ2-7 TRBV6-2/TRBV6-3 - -
TGTGCCAGCAGCCACACTGGGACGGCCATAGCCAAAAACATTCAGTACTTC CASSHTGTAIAKNIQYF TRBJ2-4 TRBV2 - -
TGCAGCCGGGGCCCAAAGGGATCGGGTCCGTCCTACGAGCAGTACTTC CSRGPKGSGPSYEQYF TRBJ2-7 TRBV29-1 - -
TGTGCCAGCAGCTTGGGACTCTTGAACACTGAAGCTTTCTTT CASSLGLLNTEAFF TRBJ1-1 TRBV12-3/TRBV12-4 - -
TGTGCCAGCAGTCCCTCGGATCGTGGTGGCTACACCTTC CASSPSDRGGYTF TRBJ1-2 TRBV6-2/TRBV6-3 - -
TGTGCCACCAGTGATTTTCTTGGCGGAGCCCCCTCGGGGGAAGAGACCCAGTACTTC CATSDFLGGAPSGEETQYF TRBJ2-5 TRBV24-1 - -
TGTGCCAGCAGCTTAGGGACTTCATACAATGAGCAGTTCTTC CASSLGTSYNEQFF TRBJ2-1 TRBV7-2 - -
TGCGCCAGCAGCCACGAAATGGGGCAGCTCCAGCATTTT CASSHEMGQLQHF TRBJ1-5 TRBV4-1 - -
TGTGCCAGCAGCCCCCAGCCGGGACCTGGGGGTGAGCAGTTCTTC CASSPQPGPGGEQFF TRBJ2-1 TRBV7-8 - -
TGCGCCAGCGGGGCTACCACACCGGCCTACGAGCAGTACTTC CASGATTPAYEQYF TRBJ2-7 TRBV5-1 - -
TGCGCCAGCAGCCAAGGGACAGGGGGCCCAGGGACAGATACGCAGTATTTT CASSQGTGGPGTDTQYF TRBJ2-3 TRBV5-1 TRBD1 many
TGCAGTCCGGGTAGTTCGAATGAGCAGTTCTTC CSPGSSNEQFF TRBJ2-1 TRBV29-1 - -
TGTGCCAGCAGCTTTGGGGCGGGAGTCACAGATACGCAGTATTTT CASSFGAGVTDTQYF TRBJ2-3 TRBV11-1 TRBD2 -
TGCAGCGTCGGGGGGGTGACTAGCGAACAACGGGGGCAGTTCTTC CSVGGVTSEQRGQFF TRBJ2-1 TRBV29-1 TRBD2 -
TGTGCCAGCAGCAAAGTTCGCTACGAGCAGTACTTC CASSKVRYEQYF TRBJ2-7 TRBV21-1 - -
TGTGCCAGCAGACCCGAGAAGACCCAGTACTTC CASRPEKTQYF TRBJ2-5 TRBV28 - many
TGCAGCGTGAGGACAAACCCCACCGGGGAGCTGTTTTTT CSVRTNPTGELFF TRBJ2-2 TRBV29-1 - -
TGTGCCAGCAGCCGACAGGGGTCCGAGACCCAGTACTTC CASSRQGSETQYF TRBJ2-5 TRBV7-2 TRBD1 once
TGTGCCAGCAGACCAGATAGCGGGAGGGCCGTCAGCACAGATACGCAGTATTTT CASRPDSGRAVSTDTQYF TRBJ2-3 TRBV7-6 TRBD2 -
TGCGCCAGCAGCCAAGGACAGGGTGGGACCTACGAGCAGTACTTC CASSQGQGGTYEQYF TRBJ2-7 TRBV4-1 TRBD1 many
TGTGCCAGCACGGGGCCTCCCCCTAGCACAGATACGCAGTATTTT CASTGPPPSTDTQYF TRBJ2-3 TRBV6-2/TRBV6-3 - -
TGTGCCAGCAGCGAACCCAGTTACGGGGCTTCTACAGGCGCCCAGTACTTC CASSEPSYGASTGAQYF TRBJ2-7 TRBV7-2 - -
TGCAGTGCGCTGGACAGGGTGAGCTCCTACGAGCAGTACTTC CSALDRVSSYEQYF TRBJ2-7 TRBV20-1 TRBD1 -
TGTGCCAGCAGCTCCAGGGGTACGGTCTACGAGCAGTACTTC CASSSRGTVYEQYF TRBJ2-7 TRBV11-2 - many
TGTGCCAGCAGCCAAGGTCGGGGCGCCCAGCCCCAGCATTTT CASSQGRGAQPQHF TRBJ1-5 TRBV3-1 - -
TGTGCCAGCAGCTTAGCTGGGCGGTCTGAGCAGTTCTTC CASSLAGRSEQFF TRBJ2-1 TRBV7-2 - -
TGTGCCAGCAGTGAAAGCAGCTGGGGTGGCTACACCTTC CASSESSWGGYTF TRBJ1-2 TRBV6-1 - -
TGTGCCACCAGATCTCCGGGGCTAGTCAATGAGCAGTTCTTC CATRSPGLVNEQFF TRBJ2-1 TRBV24-1 - -
TGTGCCAGTGACAGGGGTGAGGGCTACACCTTC CASDRGEGYTF TRBJ1-2 TRBV7-2 TRBD1 -
TGTGCCAGCAGGCGCGGGGGGGATGGCTACACCTTC CASRRGGDGYTF TRBJ1-2 TRBV7-2 - -
TGCGCCAGCAGCCAAGATGTGGCTAGCGGAACCTACAATGAGCAGTTCTTC CASSQDVASGTYNEQFF TRBJ2-1 TRBV4-3 TRBD2 -
TGTGCCATCAGTGCGGGACAGGGGGCTTCCTACGAGCAGTACTTC CAISAGQGASYEQYF TRBJ2-7 TRBV10-3 TRBD1 few
TGTGCCAGCAGTACCCAGGGTAGCTCTGGCTACACCTTC CASSTQGSSGYTF TRBJ1-2 TRBV12-3/TRBV12-4 - few
TGTGCCACCAGTGATTTGGGGGACAGGGACCTCTTAGGGTATGGCTACACCTTC CATSDLGDRDLLGYGYTF TRBJ1-2 TRBV24-1 TRBD1 -